The rows below give T cell receptor beta chains drawn from one sample of a study of T cell repertoires in cytomegalovirus infection. TCRdb fed the reads into MiXCR, producing one record per CDR3 protein. Counted here are 450,000 to 650,000 distinct CDR3 sequences, roughly 43% occurring once; the ten biggest clones make up 48%. What these receptors recognize is not known. The starting material was cultured PBMCs, obtained from culture after CMV antigen stimulation. These receptor sequences come from a human donor in good health (CMV status not recorded). Some clones in this sample may be carry-over from other donors' samples. The CDR3 runs from the conserved cysteine through the conserved F or W. The D gene is left open where the match is weak. Size values are once, few and many counts, or a class for expanded clones, and some rows have none.

TRBJ2-1	TRBV10-3	TRBD2	NA	TGTGCCATCAGTGAGGTAGCGGGGGGCTACTACAATGAGCAGTTCTTC	CAISEVAGGYYNEQFF
TRBJ1-1	TRBV29-1	NA	NA	TGCAGCGTTGAAGATCCGGGCCGGAACACTGAAGCTTTCTTT	CSVEDPGRNTEAFF
TRBJ2-3	TRBV10-3	NA	NA	TGTGCCACCACGGGTGCTAGCACAGATACGCAGTATTTT	CATTGASTDTQYF
TRBJ2-3	TRBV6-6	TRBD1	NA	TGTGCCAGCACCCCGACAGGGTTGGGAGCAGATACGCAGTATTTT	CASTPTGLGADTQYF
TRBJ2-5	TRBV18	NA	few	TGTGCCAGCTCACTCGGGACGCCGAGGGAGACCCAGTACTTC	CASSLGTPRETQYF
TRBJ2-7	TRBV20-1	NA	once	TGCAGTGCTGGGAACTTGGCCCCTTGGGCCTACGAGCAGTACTTC	CSAGNLAPWAYEQYF
TRBJ2-5	TRBV7-2	NA	NA	TGTGCCAGCAGCCTCCGGACCCAAGAGACCCAGTACTTC	CASSLRTQETQYF
TRBJ2-1	TRBV15	TRBD1	NA	TGTGCCACCAGCTCCCGTACAGGGGTATACAATGAGCAGTTCTTC	CATSSRTGVYNEQFF
TRBJ2-5	TRBV4-1	NA	NA	TGCGCCAGCAGCCAGGGGCGGGACCTGTACCAAGAGACCCAGTACTTC	CASSQGRDLYQETQYF
TRBJ1-5	TRBV6-2/TRBV6-3	NA	NA	TGTGCCAGCAGACCCAGGCGAGATCAGCCCCAGCATTTT	CASRPRRDQPQHF
TRBJ2-5	TRBV7-2	NA	few	TGTGCCAGCAGCTTCCACCAAGAGACCCAGTACTTC	CASSFHQETQYF
TRBJ1-2	TRBV7-6	TRBD1	NA	TGTGCCAGCAGCGGACAGGACGGGGGTGGCTACACCTTC	CASSGQDGGGYTF
TRBJ2-5	TRBV15	NA	NA	TGTGCCACCAGCAGAGTCCCTCCTGGGACCCAGTACTTC	CATSRVPPGTQYF
TRBJ2-7	TRBV7-2	NA	many	TGTGCCAGCACCCGAGGACGGTGGGACTACGAGCAGTACTTC	CASTRGRWDYEQYF
TRBJ2-1	TRBV7-2	NA	once	TGTGCCAGCAGCTCCGGGTGTGGAGTAGCGAGCTACAATGAGCAGTTCTTC	CASSSGCGVASYNEQFF
TRBJ2-1	TRBV7-2	NA	NA	TGTGCCAGCAGCTTAGACCCCCCTACCGCAATCTCCTACAATGAGCAGTTCTTC	CASSLDPPTAISYNEQFF
TRBJ1-5	TRBV12-3/TRBV12-4	NA	NA	TGTGCCAGCAGCCTGGACTTCCCGGGAGGTCAGCCCCAGCATTTT	CASSLDFPGGQPQHF
TRBJ2-3	TRBV7-2	NA	NA	TGTGCCAGCAGCTTAACAATTGGCGGGTATGCGCAGTATTTT	CASSLTIGGYAQYF
TRBJ1-1	TRBV7-4	NA	NA	TGTGCCAGCAGCTTTCTCCCGGGACGGAAATTGAACACTGAAGCTTTCTTT	CASSFLPGRKLNTEAFF
TRBJ1-1	TRBV11-2	TRBD1	NA	TGTGCCAGCAGCTTAGTTGGGACAGGGCTAAACACTGAAGCTTTCTTT	CASSLVGTGLNTEAFF
TRBJ1-5	TRBV2	NA	NA	TGTGCCAGCAGTGTACTTGTGCAGCCCCAGCATTTT	CASSVLVQPQHF
TRBJ1-1	TRBV24-1	NA	NA	TGTGCCACCAGGACGACGGAGAACACTGAAGCTTTCTTT	CATRTTENTEAFF
TRBJ2-5	TRBV12-3/TRBV12-4	NA	NA	TGTGCCAGCAGTAAAAACCAACAAGAGACCCAGTACTTC	CASSKNQQETQYF
TRBJ2-3	TRBV7-6	NA	few	TGTGCCAGCAGCTTAGGCCACTCGGTGTTGTATACGCAGTATTTT	CASSLGHSVLYTQYF
TRBJ1-1	TRBV7-2	NA	NA	TGTGCCAGCAGCTTAGCGCTATGGGGGGTGGAAGCTTTCTTT	CASSLALWGVEAFF
TRBJ1-1	TRBV7-2	NA	few	TGTGCCAGCAGCTTCTTTCAGGGGATAGGCACTGAAGCTTTCTTT	CASSFFQGIGTEAFF
TRBJ2-1	TRBV6-1	NA	NA	TGTGCCAGCAGCCGACTAGTTAATAGCGGCAATGAGCAGTTCTTC	CASSRLVNSGNEQFF
TRBJ2-2	TRBV6-1	TRBD2	NA	TGTGCCAGCAAAGGACTAGCGAGAGGAACCGGGGAGCTGTTTTTT	CASKGLARGTGELFF
TRBJ2-3	TRBV7-6	TRBD2	few	TGTGCCAGCAGCCCGATCGGACTAGCGGGAGATACGCAGTATTTT	CASSPIGLAGDTQYF